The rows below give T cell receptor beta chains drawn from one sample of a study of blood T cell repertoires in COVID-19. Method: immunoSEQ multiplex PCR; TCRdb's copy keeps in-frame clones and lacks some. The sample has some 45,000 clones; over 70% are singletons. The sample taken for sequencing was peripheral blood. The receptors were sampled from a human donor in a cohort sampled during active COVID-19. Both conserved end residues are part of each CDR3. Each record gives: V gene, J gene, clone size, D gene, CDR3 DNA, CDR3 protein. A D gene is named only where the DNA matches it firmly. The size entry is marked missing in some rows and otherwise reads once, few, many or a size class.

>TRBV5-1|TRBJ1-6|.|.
TGCGCCAGCAGCTTCAATACAGGGATGAATTCACCCCTCCACTTT
CASSFNTGMNSPLHF
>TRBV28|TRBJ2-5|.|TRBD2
TGTGCCAGCAGTACGGGACTAGCGGGATCAGAGACCCAGTACTTC
CASSTGLAGSETQYF
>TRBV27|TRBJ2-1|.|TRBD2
TGTGCCAGCAGTCGGGGACTAGCGGACTACAATGAGCAGTTCTTC
CASSRGLADYNEQFF
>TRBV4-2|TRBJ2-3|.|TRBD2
TGTGCCAGCAGCCAAGTAAGCGGGAGGCAAGCAGATACGCAGTATTTT
CASSQVSGRQADTQYF
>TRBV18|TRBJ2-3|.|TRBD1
TGTGCCAGCTCAAGTTTCGACAGGGGAAACGGAGATACGCAGTATTTT
CASSSFDRGNGDTQYF
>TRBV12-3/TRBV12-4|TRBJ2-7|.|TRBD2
TGTGCCAGCAACAGCGGGAGCTACGAGCAGTACTTC
CASNSGSYEQYF
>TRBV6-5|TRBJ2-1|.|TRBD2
TGTGCCAGCAGGTCCGGGACTAGCGGGAGGGGTGAGCAGTTCTTC
CASRSGTSGRGEQFF
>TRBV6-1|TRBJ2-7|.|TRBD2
TGTGCCAGCAGTGACCGACTAGCGGGAGGGCGCGAGCAGTACTTC
CASSDRLAGGREQYF
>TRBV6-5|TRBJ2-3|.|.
TGTGCCAGCAGTACAAACAGAGAGGATACGCAGTATTTT
CASSTNREDTQYF
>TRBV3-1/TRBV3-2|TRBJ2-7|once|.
TGTGCCAGCAGCCCTTCGGGACTTACCTACGAGCAGTACTTC
CASSPSGLTYEQYF
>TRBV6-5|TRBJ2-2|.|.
TGTGCCAGCTCGCGGACTACGGCCGGGGAGCTGTTTTTT
CASSRTTAGELFF
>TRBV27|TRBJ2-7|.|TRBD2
TGTGCCAGCAGTTTAAGGGCGGGGGGCCCCTACGAGCAGTACTTC
CASSLRAGGPYEQYF
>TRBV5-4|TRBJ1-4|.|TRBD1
TGTGCCAGCAGTTCCGGGACAGAGAATGAAAAACTGTTTTTT
CASSSGTENEKLFF
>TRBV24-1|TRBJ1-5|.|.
TGTGCCACTGGACATAGTGGCAATCAGCCCCAGCATTTT
CATGHSGNQPQHF
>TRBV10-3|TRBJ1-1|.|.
TGTGCCATCAGAGCCGACAGGCGGAACACTGAAGCTTTCTTT
CAIRADRRNTEAFF
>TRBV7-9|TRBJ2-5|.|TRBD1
TGTGCCAGCAGCTTATTGACAGGGGTTGCGGAGACCCAGTACTTC
CASSLLTGVAETQYF